This TCR beta chain was profiled in a study of beta chain features in type 1 diabetes (dated by TCRdb to between 2017 and 2018). Notes on the research overall: No differences in mean age, gender distribution, total cell number or subset yield were found between patients and healthy donors. Across all samples, some 100,000,000 sorted cells were examined, and cell number per subset correlated strongly with RNA yield. In the study, TCRB repertoires of sorted circulating CD4+ T cell subsets from recently diagnosed type 1 diabetes patients were compared with those of matched healthy donors. Regulatory and stem cell-like memory subsets were isolated from only 8 patients and about 8 healthy donors, whereas naive and central memory subsets came from all 28 donors.

The entire amount of isolated RNA was reverse transcribed using the High Capacity cDNA Reverse Transcription Kit, so the sequenced TCRB transcripts were expressed ones. Naive, central memory and regulatory T cell samples underwent deep immunoSEQ sequencing, averaging about 3.57 million total reads per sample. Sorted cells were lysed in RLT buffer and RNA was extracted with DNase-treated RNeasy Micro or Mini kits, depending on cell number. Each cell subset was processed separately to prevent cross-contamination, with patient and healthy donor samples processed together. The immunoSEQ multiplex PCR was used to amplify TCRB sequences from cDNA, yielding 87-bp fragments that span the CDR3 region. Amplicons were sequenced on the Illumina HiSeq platform. The source study handled its data this way. Synthetic template baselines were used to correct PCR bias computationally, reads within Hamming distance 2 were collapsed, and singletons that could not be merged were discarded. By aligning reads against IMGT, V, D and J genes, CDR3 length, and insertions or deletions at six rearrangement sites were assigned. Within each subset, clonotype counts were normalized to the number of sorted cells before true diversity and Gini coefficients were calculated with the tcR R package. Repertoire sharing was quantified using the overlap coefficient calculated on TCRB nucleotide sequences. Held by TCRdb, this immuneACCESS table contains in-frame sequences only and omits some clones. Under half of the omission traces to an unresolved V gene where checked; the cause of the rest is unknown. The DNA gave D and trimming, while V, J and clone size come from that table. In all, the sample holds around 170,000 clones, and less than 9.5% of those were seen once. The ten largest make up 2% to 2.5% of the sample.

The paper's findings and limits, for the study overall: In all four CD4+ subsets, TCRB CDR3 length was moderately but significantly shorter in type 1 diabetes patients. Naive, central memory and regulatory TCRB repertoires appeared more similar among patients than among healthy donors. Because cDNA was sequenced instead of genomic DNA, activated cells with high expression could be over-represented, although the groups did not differ in activation or CD3 levels. Because the HLA sub-analyses included only small numbers of individuals, any influence of HLA type on TCRB rearrangement was left unresolved. At VDJ recombination sites, type 1 diabetes patients had fewer insertions and more deleted nucleotides, which implies abnormalities in thymic rearrangement. PCR might favor shorter templates, but patient and control samples were amplified and corrected together, so any skew would affect both groups equally.

This clone was observed a few times. Its target antigen remains unknown. Base-call qualities are not available, and no considerably larger clone is one nucleotide away. Each donor gave one peripheral blood draw, approximately 110 mL on average, collected into heparinised tubes. A BD FACSAria II was used to sort naive, central memory, regulatory and stem cell-like memory CD4+ T cells with a panel that included CD45RO, CCR7, CD25, CD127, CD95 and CD27. A purity above 95% was achieved for all sorted populations. PBMCs were separated immediately by Lymphoprep density gradient centrifugation and were stained directly, without being cultured. So that batch effects would be minimized, each experiment stained and sorted samples in pairs, pairing one healthy donor with one patient. The germline V gene provides CDR1 SGHTA and CDR2 FQGTGA. The CDR3 measures 17 amino acids from cysteine to phenylalanine. The read is trimmed to its CDR3 DNA, 51 bases read in frame from base 1. Compared with germline, V lacks 5 bases and J lacks 4 bases; bases without a gene match: 12.

Rearrangement joined TRBV7-3 to TRBJ2-2, and TRBD1 aligns with 8 junction nucleotides. Sequencing was performed on central memory CD4+ T cells from blood. The clonotype was recovered from a woman aged 18-29 years in good health. The CDR3 reads CASSPSMDRDRTGELFF. At the DNA level, the sequence is TGTGCCAGCAGCCCGAGTATGGACAGGGATCGCACCGGGGAGCTGTTTTTT.